This T cell receptor beta chain is drawn from a study of blood T cell repertoires in COVID-19. Study information: T cells, B-cell-depleted T cells, or PBMCs supplied cDNA or gDNA.

Germline CDR1 SGDLS, CDR2 YYNGEE. V was shortened by 2 bases and J by 0 bases, with 5 bases between the two germline ends. This CDR3 comprises 13 residues. A single count supports this clone. As processed by the authors: For nucleated cells, counts were estimated from reference gene primer amplification. The assay was immunoSEQ multiplex PCR, and TCRdb's table has in-frame clones only and misses some. The D gene and trimming were derived from the DNA, and the V and J assignments and clone size from that table. The sample lists about 72,000 clones; over 75% were seen once. The gene calls are TRBV9 and TRBJ1-2; D call uncertain. Sample: peripheral blood. The source of this sequence is a man between 45 and 60 years old with acute or convalescent COVID-19. Here the CDR3 DNA reads TGTGCCAGCAGCGTCGGGGCTAACTATGGCTACACCTTC. Translated: CASSVGANYGYTF.